This T cell receptor (beta chain) came from a study of blood T cells in healthy people across ages. The CDR3 runs 15 residues. V lost 0 bases and J 4 bases, leaving 12 bases between the germline ends. Per the germline V gene, CDR1 is LGHNA and CDR2 is YSLEER. It was around 10 milliliters of peripheral blood that were drawn from each donor. For the second PCR, which ran for about 7 to 12 cycles, a sample-barcoded 5' primer and a J-beta primer mix were used. Paired-end reads containing CDR3 totaled no fewer than 2.5 million for each sample. MiXCR, applied by TCRdb to the 5' RACE reads, yields one record per CDR3 protein. The sample records some 550,000 distinct CDR3 sequences, around half being singletons. Study-wide results and caveats: The study found more naive CD4+ cells and higher diversity in long-lived than aged donors. Significant beta diversity loss was already apparent by age approximately 40, declining roughly linearly.

In regard to this clonotype: No antigen is known for it.

This rearrangement joins TRBV4-3 to TRBJ1-1, with D perhaps matching TRBD1 (5 bases). The receptor was derived from an elderly man in good health. The specimen sequenced was blood. The CDR3 here is CASSQDWGGSTEAFF. The CDR3 coding sequence is TGCGCCAGCAGCCAAGACTGGGGGGGGAGCACTGAAGCTTTCTTT.